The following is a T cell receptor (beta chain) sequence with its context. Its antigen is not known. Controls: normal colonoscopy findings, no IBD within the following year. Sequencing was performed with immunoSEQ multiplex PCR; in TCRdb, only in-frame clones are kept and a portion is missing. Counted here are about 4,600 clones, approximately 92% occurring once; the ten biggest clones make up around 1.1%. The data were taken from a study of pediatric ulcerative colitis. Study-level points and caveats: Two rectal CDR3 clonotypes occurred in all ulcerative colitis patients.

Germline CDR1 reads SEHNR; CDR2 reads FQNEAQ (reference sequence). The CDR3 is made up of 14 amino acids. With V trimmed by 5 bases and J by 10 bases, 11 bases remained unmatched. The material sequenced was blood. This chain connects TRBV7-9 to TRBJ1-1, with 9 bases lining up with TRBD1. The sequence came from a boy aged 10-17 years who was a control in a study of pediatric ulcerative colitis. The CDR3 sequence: CASSQTGTGYGAFF. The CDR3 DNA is TGTGCCAGCAGCCAGACCGGGACAGGGTACGGAGCTTTCTTT.